The table lists the clone carrying this T cell receptor (beta chain) with many counts. Its antigen is currently unknown. From RNA transcripts, TCR beta CDR3 regions were amplified. Researchers ran a first-round RT-PCR on the TCR CDR3 using the HTBI primer set. TCRdb re-analysed the multiplex PCR reads in MiXCR, keeping a single row per CDR3 protein. The table records hundreds of thousands of distinct CDR3 sequences, about 16% of them present only once. The data stem from a study of T cells in Graves' hyperthyroidism and ophthalmopathy. Graves' hyperthyroidism was deemed stable absent ophthalmopathy progression within 18 months. Germline assignment: CDR1 MDHEN and CDR2 SYDVKM. This CDR3 comprises 14 residues. V was cut by 3 bases and J by 0 bases, with 6 bases left in between. Study-wide results and caveats: Appearing also in blood were most of the thyroid clonotypes expanded above 0.001.

This chain joins TRBV28 and TRBJ2-1, with D possibly called TRBD1 or TRBD2 (5 bases each). This receptor was taken from a woman younger than 45 with Graves' hyperthyroidism. Sample: blood. The CDR3 nucleotides are TGTGCCAGCAGTTTCGGGGCCTCCTACAATGAGCAGTTCTTC. It encodes CASSFGASYNEQFF.